The clone carrying this T cell receptor (beta chain) was observed a handful of times. This sample was taken from a study of blood T cell repertoires in COVID-19. The CDR3 has 15 amino acids. Looked up from germline, CDR1 is PRHDT and CDR2 is FYEKMQ (reference sequence). J gave up 1 base and V 3 bases, and 4 bases lay outside the gene matches. Generated by immunoSEQ multiplex PCR, the TCRdb table keeps only in-frame clones and is missing some. The repertoire holds 200,000 to 250,000 clones, with around four fifths as singletons. The genes are TRBV13 and TRBJ2-3; 7 bases are shared with TRBD1. This TCR came from a woman between 65 and 79 years old with COVID-19, enrolled during active disease. The sequencing input was peripheral blood. The CDR3 DNA reads TGTGCCAGCAGCTTTGCCGGACAGGGCACAGATACGCAGTATTTT. Translating gives CASSFAGQGTDTQYF.